This T cell receptor (beta chain) is drawn from a study of spatial heterogeneity in lung cancer. Background on the study: Among detected sequences, beta-chain ones consistently exceeded alpha-chain ones in number. The study observed each unique TCR and UMI combination more than ten times on average in raw reads.

The time point is: blood at routine non-recurrence follow-up after resection. Sequencing was performed on whole RNA extracted from tumor and nontumor lung tissue, or from frozen PBMC, and the material was left unsorted. This clonotype was seen a few times. The CDR3 totals 17 residues. Unmatched junction bases numbered 7, after V lost 0 bases and J lost 2 bases. Germline CDR1 is SGHRS and CDR2 is YFSETQ. TCRdb independently ran MiXCR on the 5' RACE reads; one entry per CDR3 protein. The data hold about 120,000 distinct CDR3 sequences, with 9% to 15% observed a single time. The sequenced sample was PBMCs, obtained at follow-up. The rearrangement links TRBV5-1 to TRBJ2-5; 10 bases match TRBD2. This TCR was sampled from a male donor with early-stage non-small cell lung cancer. CDR3 loop: CASSLAVLAGVQETQYF. Written as DNA, the CDR3 is TGCGCCAGCAGCTTGGCCGTCCTAGCGGGGGTGCAAGAGACCCAGTACTTC.